Below are 10 T cell receptor beta chains sequenced from a single sample in a study of shared clonotypes between healthy human individuals. Repertoires were generated with immunoSEQ multiplex PCR, while TCRdb's copy carries only in-frame clones and drops some. The table shows about 92,000 clones, with 60% to 75% occurring only once. The sequencing input was memory CD8+ T cells sorted from blood. The subset here: CD45RO+ cells pooled with CCR7-negative TemRA cells. Every receptor here comes from a man between 25 and 39 years old in good health.

The genes are TRBV19 and TRBJ2-7, with a weak D call TRBD2 (6 bases). The CDR3 runs 15 residues. Germline V gene lookup returns CDR1 LNHDA and CDR2 SQIVND (reference sequence). The V and J ends lost 5 bases and 4 bases respectively, with 18 bases between them. The CDR3, as DNA: TGTGCCAGTAGTCCAAATAGCGGTTTGATATACGAGCAGTACTTC. Amino acids: CASSPNSGLIYEQYF.

V is TRBV14 and J is TRBJ2-6; TRBD2 is a possible D gene (6 bases). CDR3 length: 18 amino acids. Germline CDR1 SGHDN, CDR2 FVKESK. Trimming pared 1 base from V and 10 bases from J, leaving 23 bases between. DNA of the CDR3: TGTGCCAGCAGCCAAGTCTCGGAGGGTGCAGCTGTCTGGAACGTCCTGACTTTC. Translating it yields CASSQVSEGAAVWNVLTF.

The rearrangement links TRBV2 to TRBJ1-4; D call uncertain. The V and J ends lost 7 bases and 4 bases respectively, with 16 bases between them. Germline V gene sequence: CDR1 SNHLY, CDR2 FYNNEI. The CDR3 totals 15 residues. This CDR3 reads CASTWKGAYNEKLFF. DNA of the CDR3: TGTGCCAGCACTTGGAAGGGCGCCTATAATGAAAAACTGTTTTTT. Using reference TRBV2 and TRBJ1-4 for the parts outside the CDR3, the full variable domain is EPEVTQTPSHQVTQMGQEVILRCVPISNHLYFYWYRQILGQKVEFLVSFYNNEISEKSEIFDDQFSVERPDGSNFTLKIRSTKLEDSAMYFCASTWKGAYNEKLFFGSGTQLSVL.

The V call is TRBV2, the J call TRBJ1-1; D remains unclear. This CDR3 has 19 amino acids. From germline, CDR1 is SNHLY and CDR2 FYNNEI. The ends were cut back, 6 bases at V and 0 bases at J, with 26 bases in the middle. The CDR3 DNA reads TGTGCCAGCAGCCGAAGTCGAGGAAGCCTAAGGTTGATGAACACTGAAGCTTTCTTT. Encoded protein: CASSRSRGSLRLMNTEAFF.

This clone showed up just a few times. The same CDR3 can be traced to other DNA sequences in this sample. The rearrangement joins TRBV10-2 to TRBJ2-5; D possibly corresponds to TRBD1 (6 bases). The germline gives CDR1 WSHSY, CDR2 SAAADI. V was shortened by 4 bases and J by 1 base, with 13 bases between the two germline ends. The CDR3 has 15 residues. This CDR3 reads CASSGGRLIQETQYF. The CDR3 coding sequence is TGCGCCAGCAGTGGGGGGCGACTGATCCAAGAGACCCAGTACTTC.

The chain employs TRBV9 and TRBJ2-1, with 9 bases identical to TRBD2. V gave up 3 bases and J gave up 0 bases; unmatched junction bases: 7. CDR3 length: 17 amino acids. Germline assignment: CDR1 SGDLS and CDR2 YYNGEE. Here the CDR3 DNA reads TGTGCCAGCAGCGCCACAATTAGCGGGAGCTCCTACAATGAGCAGTTCTTC. Protein product: CASSATISGSSYNEQFF. The complete variable domain, with remaining parts taken from reference TRBV9 and TRBJ2-1, reads DSGVTQTPKHLITATGQRVTLRCSPRSGDLSVYWYQQSLDQGLQFLIQYYNGEERAKGNILERFSAQQFPDLHSELNLSSLELGDSALYFCASSATISGSSYNEQFFGPGTRLTVL.

The chain combines TRBV27 with TRBJ1-1, with D unresolved. The V gene's germline CDR1 is MNHEY and CDR2 SMNVEV (reference sequence). The CDR3 is made up of 14 amino acids. V dropped 0 bases and J dropped 1 base, with 6 bases sitting between them. The CDR3 spells CASSLSRGNTEAFF. The CDR3 coding sequence is TGTGCCAGCAGTTTATCGCGGGGGAACACTGAAGCTTTCTTT.

The rearrangement links TRBV7-9 to TRBJ2-2; unclear D gene. Looked up from germline, CDR1 is SEHNR and CDR2 is FQNEAQ (reference sequence). This CDR3 comprises 15 residues. The V and J ends lost 3 bases and 4 bases respectively, with 12 bases between them. CDR3 loop: CASSFSDPVTGELFF. Here the CDR3 DNA reads TGTGCCAGCAGCTTCTCTGATCCGGTCACCGGGGAGCTGTTTTTT.

This rearrangement joins TRBV25-1 to TRBJ1-5, with D possibly being TRBD1 (5 bases). In germline, CDR1 is MGHDK, CDR2 SYGVNS. V was trimmed by 6 bases and J by 2 bases, leaving 11 bases between them. This CDR3 spans 14 amino acids. CDR3 sequence (DNA): TGTGCCAGCAGGGACGGAGGGGGCAATCAGCCCCAGCATTTT. It translates to CASRDGGGNQPQHF.

The V call is TRBV29-1, the J call TRBJ2-3, with TRBD2 matching 9 bases. The trim removed 4 bases at V and 4 bases at J, leaving 12 bases unmatched. Germline-derived CDR1 and CDR2 are SQVTM and ANQGSEA. The CDR3 runs to 16 residues. In DNA form, the CDR3 reads TGCAGCGTTGTGGGGGGGCCGGGACTAGCAGCAGATACGCAGTATTTT. Encoded protein: CSVVGGPGLAADTQYF.